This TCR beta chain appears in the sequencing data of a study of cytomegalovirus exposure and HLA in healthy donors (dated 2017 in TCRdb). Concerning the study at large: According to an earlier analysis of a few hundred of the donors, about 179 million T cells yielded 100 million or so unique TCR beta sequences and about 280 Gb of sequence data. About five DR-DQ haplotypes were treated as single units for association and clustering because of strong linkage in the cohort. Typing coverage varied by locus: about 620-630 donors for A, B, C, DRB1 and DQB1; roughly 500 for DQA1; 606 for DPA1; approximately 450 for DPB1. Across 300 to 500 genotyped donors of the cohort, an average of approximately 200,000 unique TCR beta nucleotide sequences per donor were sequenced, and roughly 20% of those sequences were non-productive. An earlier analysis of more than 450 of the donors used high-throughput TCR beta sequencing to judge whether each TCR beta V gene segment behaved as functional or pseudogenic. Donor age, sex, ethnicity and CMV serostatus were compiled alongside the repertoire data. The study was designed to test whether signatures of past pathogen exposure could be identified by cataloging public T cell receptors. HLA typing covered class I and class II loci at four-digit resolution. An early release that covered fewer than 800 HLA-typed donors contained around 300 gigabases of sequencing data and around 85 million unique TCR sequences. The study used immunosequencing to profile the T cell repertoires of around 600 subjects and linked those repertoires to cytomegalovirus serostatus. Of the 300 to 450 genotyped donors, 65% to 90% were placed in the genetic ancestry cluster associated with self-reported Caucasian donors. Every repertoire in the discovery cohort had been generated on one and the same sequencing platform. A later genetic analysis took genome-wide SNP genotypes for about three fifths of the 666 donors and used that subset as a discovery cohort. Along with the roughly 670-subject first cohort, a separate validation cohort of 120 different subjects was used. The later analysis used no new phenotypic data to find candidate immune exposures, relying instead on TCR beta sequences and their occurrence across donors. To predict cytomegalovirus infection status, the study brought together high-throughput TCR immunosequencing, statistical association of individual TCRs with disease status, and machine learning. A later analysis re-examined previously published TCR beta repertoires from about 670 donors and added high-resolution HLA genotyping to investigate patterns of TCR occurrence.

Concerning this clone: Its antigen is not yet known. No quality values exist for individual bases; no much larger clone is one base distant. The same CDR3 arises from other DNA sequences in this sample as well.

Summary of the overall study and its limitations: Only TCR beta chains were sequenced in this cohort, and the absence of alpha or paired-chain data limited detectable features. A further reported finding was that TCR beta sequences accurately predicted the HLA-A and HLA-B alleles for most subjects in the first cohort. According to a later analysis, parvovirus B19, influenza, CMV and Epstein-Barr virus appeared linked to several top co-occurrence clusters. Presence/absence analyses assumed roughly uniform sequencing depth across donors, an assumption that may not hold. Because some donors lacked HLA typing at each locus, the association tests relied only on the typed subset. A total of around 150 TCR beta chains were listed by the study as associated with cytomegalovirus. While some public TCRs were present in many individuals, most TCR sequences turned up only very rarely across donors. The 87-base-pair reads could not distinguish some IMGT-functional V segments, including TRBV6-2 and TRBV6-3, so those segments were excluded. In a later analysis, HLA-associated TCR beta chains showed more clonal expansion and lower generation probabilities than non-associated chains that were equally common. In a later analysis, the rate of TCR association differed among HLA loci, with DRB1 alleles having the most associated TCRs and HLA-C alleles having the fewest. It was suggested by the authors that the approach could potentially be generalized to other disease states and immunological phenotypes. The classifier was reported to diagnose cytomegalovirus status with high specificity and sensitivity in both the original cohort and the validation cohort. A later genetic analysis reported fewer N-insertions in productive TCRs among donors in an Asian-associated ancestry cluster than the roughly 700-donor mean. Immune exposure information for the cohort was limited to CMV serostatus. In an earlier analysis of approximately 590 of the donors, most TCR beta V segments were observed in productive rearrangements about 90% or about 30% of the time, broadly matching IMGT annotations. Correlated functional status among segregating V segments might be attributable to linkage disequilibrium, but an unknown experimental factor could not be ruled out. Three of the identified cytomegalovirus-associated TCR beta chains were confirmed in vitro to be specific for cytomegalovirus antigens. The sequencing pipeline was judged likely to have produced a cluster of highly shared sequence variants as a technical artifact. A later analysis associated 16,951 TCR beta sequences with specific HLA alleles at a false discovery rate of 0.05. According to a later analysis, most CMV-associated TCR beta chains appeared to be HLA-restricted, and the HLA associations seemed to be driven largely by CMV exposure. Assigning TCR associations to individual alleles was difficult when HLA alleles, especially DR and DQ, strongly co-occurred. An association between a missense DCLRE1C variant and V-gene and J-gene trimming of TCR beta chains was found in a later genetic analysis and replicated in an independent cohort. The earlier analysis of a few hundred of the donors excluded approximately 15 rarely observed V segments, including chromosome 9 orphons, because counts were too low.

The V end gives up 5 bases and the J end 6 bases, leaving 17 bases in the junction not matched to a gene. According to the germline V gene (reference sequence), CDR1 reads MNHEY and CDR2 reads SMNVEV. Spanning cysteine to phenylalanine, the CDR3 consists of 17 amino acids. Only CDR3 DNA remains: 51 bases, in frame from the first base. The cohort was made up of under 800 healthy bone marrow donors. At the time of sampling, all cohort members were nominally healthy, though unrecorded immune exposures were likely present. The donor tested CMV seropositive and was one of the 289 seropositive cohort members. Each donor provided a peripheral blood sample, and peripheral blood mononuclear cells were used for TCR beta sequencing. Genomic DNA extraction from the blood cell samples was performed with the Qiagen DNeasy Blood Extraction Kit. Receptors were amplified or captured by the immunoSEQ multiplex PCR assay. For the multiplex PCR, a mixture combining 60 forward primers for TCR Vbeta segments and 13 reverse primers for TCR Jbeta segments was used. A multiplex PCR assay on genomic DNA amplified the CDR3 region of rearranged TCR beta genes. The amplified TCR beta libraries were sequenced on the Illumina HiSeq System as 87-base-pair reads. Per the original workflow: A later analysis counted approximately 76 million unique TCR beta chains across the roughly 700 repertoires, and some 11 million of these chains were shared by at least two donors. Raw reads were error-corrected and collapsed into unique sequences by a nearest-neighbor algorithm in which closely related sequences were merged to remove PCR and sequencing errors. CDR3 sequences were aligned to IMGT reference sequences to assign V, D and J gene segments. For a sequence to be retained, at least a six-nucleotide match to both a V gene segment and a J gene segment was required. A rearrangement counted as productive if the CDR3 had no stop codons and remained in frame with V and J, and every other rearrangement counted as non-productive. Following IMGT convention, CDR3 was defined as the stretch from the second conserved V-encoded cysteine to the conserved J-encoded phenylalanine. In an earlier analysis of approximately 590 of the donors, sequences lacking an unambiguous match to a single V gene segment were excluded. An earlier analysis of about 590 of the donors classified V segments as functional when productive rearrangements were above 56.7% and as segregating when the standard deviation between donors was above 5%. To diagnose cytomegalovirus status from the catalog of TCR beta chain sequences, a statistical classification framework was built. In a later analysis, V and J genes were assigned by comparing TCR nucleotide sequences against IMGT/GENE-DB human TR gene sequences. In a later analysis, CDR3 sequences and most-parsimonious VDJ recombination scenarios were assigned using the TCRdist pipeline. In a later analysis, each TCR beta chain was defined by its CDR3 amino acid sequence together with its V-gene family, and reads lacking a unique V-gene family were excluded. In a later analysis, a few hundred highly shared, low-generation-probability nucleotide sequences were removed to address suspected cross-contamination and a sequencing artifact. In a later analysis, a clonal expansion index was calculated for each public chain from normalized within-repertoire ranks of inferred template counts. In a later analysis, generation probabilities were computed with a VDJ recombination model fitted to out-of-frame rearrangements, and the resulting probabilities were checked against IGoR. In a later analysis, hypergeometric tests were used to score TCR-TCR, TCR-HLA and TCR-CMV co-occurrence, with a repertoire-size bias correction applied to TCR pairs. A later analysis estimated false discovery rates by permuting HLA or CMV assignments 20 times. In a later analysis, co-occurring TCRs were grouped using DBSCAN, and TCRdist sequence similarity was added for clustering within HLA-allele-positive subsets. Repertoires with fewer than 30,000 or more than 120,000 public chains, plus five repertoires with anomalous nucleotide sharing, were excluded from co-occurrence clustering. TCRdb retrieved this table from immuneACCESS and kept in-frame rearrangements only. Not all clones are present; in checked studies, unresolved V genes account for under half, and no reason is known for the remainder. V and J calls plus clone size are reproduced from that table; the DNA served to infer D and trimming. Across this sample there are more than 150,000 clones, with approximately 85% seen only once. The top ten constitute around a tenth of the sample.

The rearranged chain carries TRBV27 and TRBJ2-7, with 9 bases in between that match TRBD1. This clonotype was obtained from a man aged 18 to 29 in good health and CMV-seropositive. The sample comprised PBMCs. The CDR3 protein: CASSDSSGRQGDREQYF. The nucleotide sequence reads TGTGCCAGCAGTGACTCCTCGGGGAGACAGGGGGATCGCGAGCAGTACTTC.